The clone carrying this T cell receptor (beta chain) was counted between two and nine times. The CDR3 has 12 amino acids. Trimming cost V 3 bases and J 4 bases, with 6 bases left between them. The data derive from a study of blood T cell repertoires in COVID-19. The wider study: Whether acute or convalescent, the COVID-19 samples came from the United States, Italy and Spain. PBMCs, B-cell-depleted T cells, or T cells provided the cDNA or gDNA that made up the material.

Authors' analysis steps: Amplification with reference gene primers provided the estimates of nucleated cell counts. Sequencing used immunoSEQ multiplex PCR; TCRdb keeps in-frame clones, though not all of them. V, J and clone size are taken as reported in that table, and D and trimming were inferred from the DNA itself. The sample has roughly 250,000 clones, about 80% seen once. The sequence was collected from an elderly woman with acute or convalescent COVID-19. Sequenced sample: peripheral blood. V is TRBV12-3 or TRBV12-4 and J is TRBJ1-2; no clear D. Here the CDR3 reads CASSFGSYGYTF. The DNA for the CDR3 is TGTGCCAGCAGTTTTGGTAGCTATGGCTACACCTTC.